The 28 T cell receptor beta chains below all came from one sample that was sequenced in a study of shared clonotypes between healthy human individuals (dated by TCRdb to the early 2020s). The library was produced with the immunoSEQ multiplex PCR assay. Entries here come from immuneACCESS through TCRdb and include only in-frame sequences with V and J called. Some clones fail to appear in such tables; in the studies checked, an unresolved V gene covers under half of the shortfall, and the cause of the remainder is unknown. The sample data list roughly 2.6 million clones, and 90% to 95% of these were observed just once. The top ten clonotypes cover over 0.12% of the sample. The specimen sequenced was naive CD4+ T cells sorted from blood. The cell subset or site tag for this specimen amounts to: CD45RA+ positively selected. These TCRs come from a man between 18 and 29 years old in good health.

The chain recombines TRBV30 with TRBJ2-7, with D possibly matching TRBD1 (6 bases). CDR1 is GTSNPN, CDR2 SVGIG, per germline (reference sequence). This CDR3 has 15 amino acids. The V end was cut by 0 bases, the J end by 4 bases, with 16 bases between. CDR3 in DNA: TGTGCCTGGAGTGTAATGCGGCAGGGGCTATACGAGCAGTACTTC. Translated, it gives CAWSVMRQGLYEQYF.

This clone was seen a single time. V gene TRBV10-3 combines with J gene TRBJ1-3; 8 positions agree with TRBD1. Germline V gene lookup returns CDR1 ENHRY and CDR2 SYGVKD. Unmatched junction bases numbered 4, after V lost 0 bases and J lost 0 bases. The CDR3 runs 17 residues. Here the CDR3 DNA reads TGTGCCATCAGTGAGTCCTTCGGGACAGGCTCTGGAAACACCATATATTTT. Protein product: CAISESFGTGSGNTIYF.

This sequence joins TRBV11-2 and TRBJ2-2; tentative D call: TRBD2 (5 bases). V was cut by 5 bases and J by 13 bases, with 20 bases left in between. The CDR3 length is 14 residues. In germline, CDR1 is SGHAT, CDR2 FQNNGV. The chain's CDR3 is CASSVLGPFRGLFF. CDR3 bases: TGTGCCAGCAGCGTCCTCGGACCCTTCCGGGGGCTGTTTTTT.

DNA for the CDR3: TGTGCCAGCAGCAGATTAGGGGGCGGCCCCTACGAGCAGTACTTC. Translating gives CASSRLGGGPYEQYF. The V gene is TRBV9, the J gene TRBJ2-7; 7 nucleotides align to TRBD1. CDR3 length: 15 amino acids. Losses at the gene ends were 4 bases for V and 2 bases for J; bases not matched to a gene: 9. Germline CDR1 SGDLS, CDR2 YYNGEE.

The CDR3 loop reads CASAGFNQPQHF. The CDR3 DNA follows: TGTGCCAGCGCAGGATTCAATCAGCCCCAGCATTTT. The chain uses TRBV6-5 and TRBJ1-5; D unresolved. Germline assignment: CDR1 MNHEY and CDR2 SVGAGI. CDR3 size: 12 residues. V was cut by 8 bases and J by 3 bases, with 8 bases left in between.

The chain is built from TRBV11-3 and TRBJ2-7, with 8 bases matching TRBD1. The CDR3 spans 16 residues. In germline, CDR1 is SGHNT, CDR2 YENEEA. Losses at the gene ends were 1 base for V and 5 bases for J; bases not matched to a gene: 10. The CDR3, as DNA: TGTGCCAGCAGCTTAGTTCTGGACAGGGAAAAACACGAGCAGTACTTC. This encodes CASSLVLDREKHEQYF. The full variable domain, with the rest looked up from reference TRBV11-3 and TRBJ2-7, is EAGVVQSPRYKIIEKKQPVAFWCNPISGHNTLYWYLQNLGQGPELLIRYENEEAVDDSQLPKDRFSAERLKGVDSTLKIQPAELGDSAVYLCASSLVLDREKHEQYFGPGTRLTVT.

The rearrangement links TRBV29-1 to TRBJ2-3; a possible D gene is TRBD2 (6 bases). Germline values: CDR1 SQVTM, CDR2 ANQGSEA. The CDR3 is 15 residues long. With 6 bases removed from V and 3 bases from J, the gap between germline ends came to 19 bases. The DNA for the CDR3 is TGCAGCGTCCTCTGGCCTAGCGAGATTACAGATACGCAGTATTTT. Its protein product is CSVLWPSEITDTQYF.

V is TRBV6-5 and J is TRBJ2-5, with D unresolved. There are 16 residues in the CDR3. The V and J ends lost 3 bases and 1 base respectively, with 15 bases between them. Germline V CDR1 and CDR2: MNHEY, SVGAGI. The CDR3 DNA reads as TGTGCCAGCAGTTATCTGGGAAGAGACGCCCAAGAGACCCAGTACTTC. Protein product: CASSYLGRDAQETQYF.

The genes are TRBV4-1 and TRBJ2-7; 8 bases are shared with TRBD1. Germline V lookup: CDR1 MGHRA, CDR2 YSYEKL. J lost 3 bases, V lost 4 bases, and 2 bases had no gene match. The CDR3 is made up of 13 amino acids. In DNA, the CDR3 is TGCGCCAGCAGCCGGGACAGGCTCTACGAGCAGTACTTC. Amino acid sequence: CASSRDRLYEQYF.

This clone was recorded only once. The chain carries TRBV27 and TRBJ2-6; no clear D. The ends were cut back, 3 bases at V and 2 bases at J, with 11 bases in the middle. The germline V gene encodes CDR1 MNHEY and CDR2 SMNVEV (reference sequence). This CDR3 contains 16 residues. The CDR3 DNA follows: TGTGCCAGCAGTTTGGTGACTGGAACTGGGGCCAACGTCCTGACTTTC. Protein product: CASSLVTGTGANVLTF.

This rearrangement joins TRBV5-4 to TRBJ2-7, with 10 bases that match TRBD1. After removal of 4 bases from V and 4 bases from J, the junction contained 8 bases not matched to a gene. The CDR3 sequence is 15 residues long. The germline CDR1 and CDR2 sequences are SGHNT and YYREEE (reference sequence). The CDR3 DNA reads TGTGCCAGCAGCACCCCGGGACAGGGGCTATACGAGCAGTACTTC. This sequence encodes CASSTPGQGLYEQYF.

This chain uses TRBV6-5 with TRBJ2-4; D unresolved. The CDR3 spans 16 residues. Trimming pared 0 bases from V and 1 base from J, leaving 10 bases between. Germline CDR1 and CDR2: MNHEY and SVGAGI. The DNA of the CDR3 is TGTGCCAGCAGTTACTCGATCCTGGGGGCCAAAAACATTCAGTACTTC. It codes for CASSYSILGAKNIQYF.

V and J are TRBV12-1 and TRBJ1-5. TRBV12-1 is noted as a pseudogene. The CDR3 is made up of 17 amino acids. The CDR3 protein is CASSSGGDPGSNQPQHF. The CDR3 DNA reads as TGTGCCAGCAGCTCCGGGGGGGACCCCGGGAGCAATCAGCCCCAGCATTTT.

This clone was recorded once. Other DNA sequences of this sample code for an identical CDR3. J is TRBJ2-7 and V is TRBV14; TRBD2 is a possible D gene (5 bases). This CDR3 is 13 amino acids long. Trimming took 5 bases from V and 1 from J, leaving 9 bases between them. Germline CDR1 reads SGHDN; CDR2 reads FVKESK. CDR3 region: CASSWTGSYEQYF. CDR3 in DNA: TGTGCCAGCAGCTGGACGGGATCCTACGAGCAGTACTTC.

The chain uses TRBV10-1 and TRBJ1-4, with D possibly being TRBD1 (5 bases). The length of the CDR3 is 15 residues. Germline assignment: CDR1 WNHNN and CDR2 SYGVQD (reference sequence). V lost 0 bases to trimming and J lost 4 bases, with 9 bases between them. The chain's CDR3 is CASSESSGINEKLFF. DNA for the CDR3: TGCGCCAGCAGTGAGTCGTCAGGGATTAATGAAAAACTGTTTTTT.

The genes are TRBV7-2 and TRBJ2-7; D might be TRBD1 (6 bases). V was cut by 1 base and J by 6 bases, with 10 bases left in between. Germline-derived CDR1 and CDR2 are SGHTA and FQGNSA. The CDR3 totals 13 residues. This CDR3 reads CASSLVGQSEQYF. In DNA form, the CDR3 reads TGTGCCAGCAGCTTAGTGGGACAAAGCGAGCAGTACTTC.

The genes are TRBV15 and TRBJ1-5; no clear D. Trimming stripped 5 bases from V and 3 bases from J, with 14 bases between. Germline V gene data show CDR1 as LNHNV and CDR2 as YYDKDF (reference sequence). The CDR3 consists of 15 residues. CDR3 sequence reads: CATSSLFGSNQPQHF. Written as DNA, the CDR3 is TGTGCCACCAGCTCACTGTTCGGTTCCAATCAGCCCCAGCATTTT. Full variable domain (rest looked up from reference TRBV15 and TRBJ1-5): DAMVIQNPRYQVTQFGKPVTLSCSQTLNHNVMYWYQQKSSQAPKLLFHYYDKDFNNEADTPDNFQSRRPNTSFCFLDIRSPGLGDTAMYLCATSSLFGSNQPQHFGDGTRLSIL.

CDR3 region: CAWSTTTGGAGEQYF. The DNA for the CDR3 is TGTGCCTGGAGTACAACGACAGGGGGTGCGGGCGAGCAGTACTTC. The chain recombines TRBV30 with TRBJ2-7, with TRBD1 identical over 9 bases. Germline V lookup: CDR1 GTSNPN, CDR2 SVGIG (reference sequence). The V segment lost 2 bases and the J segment 6 bases; nucleotides outside the gene matches: 11. The CDR3 covers 15 residues.

The chain carries TRBV4-2 and TRBJ2-4, with D possibly called TRBD1 or TRBD2 (5 bases each). Germline V gives CDR1 LGHNA, CDR2 YNFKEQ. The CDR3 runs to 15 residues. Trimming cost V 2 bases and J 0 bases, with 8 bases left between them. The CDR3 DNA reads TGTGCCAGCAGCCAATCCGGGACAGCCAAAAACATTCAGTACTTC. Translating gives CASSQSGTAKNIQYF.

This clone was observed once. In DNA form, the CDR3 reads TGTGCCAGCAGCTTTTTCGGTGGGAGCAATCAGCCCCAGCATTTT. Protein sequence: CASSFFGGSNQPQHF. The rearrangement uses TRBV5-6 and TRBJ1-5, with D uncertain. This CDR3 is 15 amino acids long. In germline, CDR1 is SGHDT, CDR2 YYEEEE. The germline V and J ends were trimmed by 2 bases and 1 base, with 10 bases remaining between them.

The rearrangement joins TRBV5-1 to TRBJ2-2, with TRBD1 as a possible D gene (5 bases). The length of the CDR3 is 16 residues. Per germline, CDR1 SGHRS and CDR2 YFSETQ. Trimming cost V 1 base and J 6 bases, with 16 bases left between them. DNA for the CDR3: TGCGCCAGCAGCTTGCCCGCCGGCGTGGGGCCCGGGGAGCTGTTTTTT. Its translation is CASSLPAGVGPGELFF.

The chain joins TRBV10-3 to TRBJ1-1, with 10 bases fitting TRBD1. From germline, CDR1 is ENHRY and CDR2 SYGVKD. This CDR3 spans 17 amino acids. The trim removed 6 bases at V and 3 bases at J, leaving 13 bases unmatched. CDR3 coding DNA: TGTGCCATCAGGGGGGACAGGGGAAAAACGGTTGACACTGAAGCTTTCTTT. Translated: CAIRGDRGKTVDTEAFF.

Concerning this clone itself: Other nucleotide sequences from this sample produce the same CDR3. The chain employs TRBV6-1 and TRBJ2-3; 11 nucleotides align to TRBD2. After removal of 2 bases from V and 0 bases from J, the junction contained 1 base not matched to a gene. This CDR3 comprises 16 residues. The germline gives CDR1 MNHNS, CDR2 SASEGT. Written as DNA, the CDR3 is TGTGCCAGCAGTGAAACTAGCGGGAGTAGCACAGATACGCAGTATTTT. Amino acid sequence: CASSETSGSSTDTQYF.

This chain joins TRBV5-1 and TRBJ1-1, with D maybe TRBD1 (6 bases). There are 15 residues in the CDR3. Trimming took 2 bases from V and 0 from J, leaving 11 bases between them. CDR1 and CDR2 from the germline V gene are SGHRS and YFSETQ. CDR3 DNA sequence: TGCGCCAGCAGCTTTTCTGAGGGGGTGAACACTGAAGCTTTCTTT. Encoded protein: CASSFSEGVNTEAFF.

The chain uses TRBV5-4 and TRBJ2-1, with 8 bases matching TRBD2. V gave up 3 bases and J gave up 5 bases; unmatched junction bases: 10. Germline CDR1 is SGHNT and CDR2 is YYREEE (reference sequence). The CDR3 spans 16 residues. CDR3 nucleotide sequence: TGTGCCAGCAGCTCTAAGCGACTAGCGTTAGACAATGAGCAGTTCTTC. Translating gives CASSSKRLALDNEQFF.

This clone was detected only a few times. Within the sample, other DNA sequences also encode this same CDR3. The chain joins TRBV18 to TRBJ1-5, with 8 bases fitting TRBD1. CDR1 and CDR2 (germline): KGHSH, LQKENI. Unmatched junction bases numbered 7, after V lost 3 bases and J lost 3 bases. The CDR3 length is 16 residues. The CDR3 protein is CASSPLGTGSNQPQHF. The CDR3, as DNA: TGTGCCAGCTCACCCCTGGGGACAGGCTCCAATCAGCCCCAGCATTTT.

The V and J genes are TRBV19 and TRBJ2-2, with D unresolved. This CDR3 has 12 residues. V was cut by 8 bases and J by 7 bases, with 11 bases left in between. Germline V gene sequence: CDR1 LNHDA, CDR2 SQIVND (reference sequence). The CDR3 loop reads CASFARFGELFF. The CDR3 coding sequence is TGTGCCAGTTTCGCGCGTTTCGGGGAGCTGTTTTTT.

The V call is TRBV5-1, the J call TRBJ1-6; TRBD1 matches 8 bases. The J segment lost 5 bases and the V segment lost 4 bases, leaving 5 bases of the junction unmatched. Germline lookup yields CDR1 SGHRS and CDR2 YFSETQ. The CDR3 runs to 15 residues. The CDR3 nucleotides read TGCGCCAGCAGCAAGGACAGGGCTAATAATTCACCCCTCCACTTT. Amino acid sequence: CASSKDRANNSPLHF.